This paragraph covers one T cell receptor beta chain sequence. This entry is derived from a study of radiation and T cells in renal cell carcinoma. V lost 4 bases to trimming and J lost 5 bases; unmatched junction nucleotides: 12. The CDR3 totals 16 residues. Germline CDR1 SGHNT, CDR2 YYREEE (reference sequence). The time point: baseline pretreatment blood. Indicated treatment: 15 Gy SBRT to primary tumor, nephrectomy 4 weeks later. Repertoires were generated with immunoSEQ multiplex PCR, while TCRdb's copy carries only in-frame clones and drops some. The sample yields about 150,000 clones, 88% seen once.

Source: blood, taken from a patient whose treatment included radiotherapy and nephrectomy. The receptor was isolated from a woman between 65 and 79 years old with renal cell carcinoma. The gene calls are TRBV5-4 and TRBJ2-5; 9 bases align to TRBD2. In nucleotides, the CDR3 is TGTGCCAGCAGCGGTTTTACGCGGGGGGGGAAGGAGACCCAGTACTTC. Translating gives CASSGFTRGGKETQYF.